Listed below are T cell receptor beta chains from one sample, sequenced in a study of blood T cell repertoires in COVID-19. Method: immunoSEQ multiplex PCR; TCRdb's copy keeps in-frame clones and lacks some. The data show around 81,000 clones, with roughly four fifths seen just once and less than 8.5% held by the top ten. Sequencing input: peripheral blood. The source is a human donor in a cohort sampled during active COVID-19. The CDR3 runs from the conserved cysteine through the conserved F or W. A D gene is named only where the DNA matches it firmly. Size is stated for part of the rows, as once, few or many counts, or as a class when the clone is expanded.

v_gene: TRBV9; abundance: NA; d_gene: TRBD2; j_gene: TRBJ2-7; CDR3nt: TGTGCCAGCAGCCATGGATCCGGGACTAGCGGTTACGAGCAGTACTTC; CDR3aa: CASSHGSGTSGYEQYF
v_gene: TRBV9; abundance: NA; d_gene: TRBD1; j_gene: TRBJ2-7; CDR3nt: TGTGCCAGCAGCGTAGGAGGACAGGAGCCTTCCGAGCAGTACTTC; CDR3aa: CASSVGGQEPSEQYF
v_gene: TRBV19; abundance: NA; d_gene: NA; j_gene: TRBJ1-2; CDR3nt: TGTGCCAGTACGGGGGAGCGGGGTTCCTATGGCTACACCTTC; CDR3aa: CASTGERGSYGYTF
v_gene: TRBV25-1; abundance: NA; d_gene: NA; j_gene: TRBJ2-7; CDR3nt: TGTGCCAGCAGTGGGACAGTTCTCGGACGAATCTACGAGCAGTACTTC; CDR3aa: CASSGTVLGRIYEQYF
v_gene: TRBV3-1/TRBV3-2; abundance: few; d_gene: TRBD1; j_gene: TRBJ1-2; CDR3nt: TGTGCCAGCAGCCACGGGACAGGGTTCGGCTACACCTTC; CDR3aa: CASSHGTGFGYTF
v_gene: TRBV3-1/TRBV3-2; abundance: few; d_gene: TRBD2; j_gene: TRBJ2-7; CDR3nt: TGTGCCAGCAGCCAGACCAGCGGGGGTCCCTACGAGCAGTACTTC; CDR3aa: CASSQTSGGPYEQYF
v_gene: TRBV5-1; abundance: NA; d_gene: NA; j_gene: TRBJ1-1; CDR3nt: TGCGCCAGCCTTCAGGGTCCGAACACTGAAGCTTTCTTT; CDR3aa: CASLQGPNTEAFF
v_gene: TRBV5-6; abundance: NA; d_gene: TRBD1; j_gene: TRBJ1-2; CDR3nt: TGTGCCAGCAGCGGGGGAGACAGGGCGGACTATGGCTACACCTTC; CDR3aa: CASSGGDRADYGYTF
v_gene: TRBV7-9; abundance: NA; d_gene: NA; j_gene: TRBJ1-5; CDR3nt: TGTGCCAGCAGTCCCGGGAGGGGGGGTTTAGGAAATCAGCCCCAGCATTTT; CDR3aa: CASSPGRGGLGNQPQHF
v_gene: TRBV5-4; abundance: NA; d_gene: TRBD1; j_gene: TRBJ1-2; CDR3nt: TGTGCCAGCAGCCTCCGGGACAGGGGTTATGGCTACACCTTC; CDR3aa: CASSLRDRGYGYTF
v_gene: TRBV3-1/TRBV3-2; abundance: NA; d_gene: NA; j_gene: TRBJ2-7; CDR3nt: TGTGCCAGCAGCCAACATTCCGGCGAGCAGTACTTC; CDR3aa: CASSQHSGEQYF
v_gene: TRBV12-3/TRBV12-4; abundance: NA; d_gene: NA; j_gene: TRBJ1-2; CDR3nt: TGTGCCAGCAGTGACAAACCCTATGGCTACACCTTC; CDR3aa: CASSDKPYGYTF
v_gene: TRBV4-2; abundance: NA; d_gene: NA; j_gene: TRBJ2-3; CDR3nt: TGTGCCAGCAGCCAAGAGTGGGCCTCCACAGATACGCAGTATTTT; CDR3aa: CASSQEWASTDTQYF
v_gene: TRBV6-1; abundance: NA; d_gene: TRBD2; j_gene: TRBJ2-7; CDR3nt: TGTGCCAGCAGTGACGAGCGGGGGGGCCGTTACGAGCAGTACTTC; CDR3aa: CASSDERGGRYEQYF
v_gene: TRBV5-1; abundance: NA; d_gene: NA; j_gene: TRBJ2-7; CDR3nt: TGCGCCAGCAGCCTCGCCGCCGGCTACGAGCAGTACTTC; CDR3aa: CASSLAAGYEQYF
v_gene: TRBV7-2; abundance: NA; d_gene: TRBD1; j_gene: TRBJ2-2; CDR3nt: TGTGCCAGCAGCCTCGACAGGGCCGGGCGCGGGGAGCTGTTTTTT; CDR3aa: CASSLDRAGRGELFF
v_gene: TRBV10-3; abundance: once; d_gene: TRBD1; j_gene: TRBJ2-7; CDR3nt: TGTGCCATCAGTCGTTCGGGGACAGGGGACTACGAGCAGTACTTC; CDR3aa: CAISRSGTGDYEQYF
v_gene: TRBV3-1/TRBV3-2; abundance: NA; d_gene: NA; j_gene: TRBJ1-2; CDR3nt: TGTGCCAGCAGCGCCTCGGAGGCCGGGGGAGGCTACACCTTC; CDR3aa: CASSASEAGGGYTF
v_gene: TRBV27; abundance: NA; d_gene: TRBD1; j_gene: TRBJ1-1; CDR3nt: TGTGCCAGCAGTAAGCCAGGGGGGAACACTGAAGCTTTCTTT; CDR3aa: CASSKPGGNTEAFF
v_gene: TRBV12-5; abundance: NA; d_gene: NA; j_gene: TRBJ2-6; CDR3nt: TGTGCTAGTGGTCCCCGGGGAGGGGCCAACGTCCTGACTTTC; CDR3aa: CASGPRGGANVLTF
v_gene: TRBV7-2; abundance: once; d_gene: NA; j_gene: TRBJ2-7; CDR3nt: TGTGCCAGCAGCTTTGATCAGGGGAACTCCTACGAGCAGTACTTC; CDR3aa: CASSFDQGNSYEQYF
v_gene: TRBV7-7; abundance: NA; d_gene: NA; j_gene: TRBJ2-3; CDR3nt: TGTGCTAGCCGAGCACTTTCTAGCACAGATACGCAGTATTTT; CDR3aa: CASRALSSTDTQYF
v_gene: TRBV6-1; abundance: NA; d_gene: TRBD1; j_gene: TRBJ1-5; CDR3nt: TGTGCCAGCAGTGGATGGGACAGGAGACACAATCAGCCCCAGCATTTT; CDR3aa: CASSGWDRRHNQPQHF
v_gene: TRBV6-1; abundance: NA; d_gene: NA; j_gene: TRBJ1-3; CDR3nt: TGTGCCAGCAGTGACCAGGGGGGAAACACCATATATTTT; CDR3aa: CASSDQGGNTIYF
v_gene: TRBV5-1; abundance: few; d_gene: NA; j_gene: TRBJ2-7; CDR3nt: TGCGCCAGCAGCAGCATGTCCGGGTCCTACGAGCAGTACTTC; CDR3aa: CASSSMSGSYEQYF
v_gene: TRBV3-1/TRBV3-2; abundance: NA; d_gene: NA; j_gene: TRBJ2-7; CDR3nt: TGTGCCAGCAGCCCAAAGAGAGGAGGCTCCTACGAGCAGTACTTC; CDR3aa: CASSPKRGGSYEQYF
v_gene: TRBV27; abundance: NA; d_gene: TRBD1; j_gene: TRBJ2-7; CDR3nt: TGTGCCAGCAGGACAGGGGGAGGTGAGCAGTACTTC; CDR3aa: CASRTGGGEQYF
v_gene: TRBV6-5; abundance: NA; d_gene: NA; j_gene: TRBJ1-1; CDR3nt: TGTGCCAGCAGTTACGGAGGCGGTACACAGGGAAGTGAAGCTTTCTTT; CDR3aa: CASSYGGGTQGSEAFF
v_gene: TRBV20-1; abundance: NA; d_gene: NA; j_gene: TRBJ2-5; CDR3nt: TGCAGTGCTAGTTCTGGCGGGGTACAAGAGACCCAGTACTTC; CDR3aa: CSASSGGVQETQYF
v_gene: TRBV7-2; abundance: NA; d_gene: NA; j_gene: TRBJ2-3; CDR3nt: TGTGCCAGCAGCTTTTCGTTAGATACGCAGTATTTT; CDR3aa: CASSFSLDTQYF
v_gene: TRBV6-1; abundance: NA; d_gene: NA; j_gene: TRBJ1-3; CDR3nt: TGTGCCAGCAGTGAAAGGTTCAGGGCTGGAAACACCATATATTTT; CDR3aa: CASSERFRAGNTIYF
v_gene: TRBV6-5; abundance: NA; d_gene: TRBD1; j_gene: TRBJ2-7; CDR3nt: TGTGCCAGCAGCCGGGACAGGGATTCCTACGAGCAGTACTTC; CDR3aa: CASSRDRDSYEQYF
v_gene: TRBV9; abundance: NA; d_gene: NA; j_gene: TRBJ1-6; CDR3nt: TGTGCCAGCAGCGGACAGTTCAGCTCCTATAATTCACCCCTCCACTTT; CDR3aa: CASSGQFSSYNSPLHF
v_gene: TRBV7-2; abundance: NA; d_gene: TRBD1; j_gene: TRBJ2-5; CDR3nt: TGTGCCAGCAGAGGGACGGGCAGGGGGCGAGTAGAGACCCAGTACTTC; CDR3aa: CASRGTGRGRVETQYF
v_gene: TRBV7-2; abundance: once; d_gene: NA; j_gene: TRBJ2-7; CDR3nt: TGTGCCAGCAGCTTAGACGGTGTACCCCCGAGGGAGCAGTACTTC; CDR3aa: CASSLDGVPPREQYF
v_gene: TRBV6-4; abundance: large; d_gene: TRBD1; j_gene: TRBJ2-1; CDR3nt: TGTGCCAGCAGCGCCGGGACAGGGATCCCACATGAGCAGTTCTTC; CDR3aa: CASSAGTGIPHEQFF
v_gene: TRBV6-1; abundance: NA; d_gene: NA; j_gene: TRBJ1-2; CDR3nt: TGTGCCAGCAGTGAAGCTCCTGGCGGTTTCTATGGCTACACCTTC; CDR3aa: CASSEAPGGFYGYTF
v_gene: TRBV27; abundance: few; d_gene: NA; j_gene: TRBJ1-2; CDR3nt: TGTGCCAGCAGTTCCAGGTGGTTTGAAGGCTACACCTTC; CDR3aa: CASSSRWFEGYTF
v_gene: TRBV9; abundance: NA; d_gene: TRBD1; j_gene: TRBJ1-6; CDR3nt: TGTGCCAGCAGTGAGACAGGGAATTCACCCCTCCACTTT; CDR3aa: CASSETGNSPLHF
v_gene: TRBV5-1; abundance: NA; d_gene: TRBD1; j_gene: TRBJ1-2; CDR3nt: TGCGCCAGCAGCGGGACAGGGGAGAGAGAGAATGGCTACACCTTC; CDR3aa: CASSGTGERENGYTF
v_gene: TRBV30; abundance: NA; d_gene: TRBD2; j_gene: TRBJ2-6; CDR3nt: TGTGCCTGGAGTGTACTGGCGGGGGGCGCTGGGGCCAACGTCCTGACTTTC; CDR3aa: CAWSVLAGGAGANVLTF
v_gene: TRBV5-4; abundance: few; d_gene: NA; j_gene: TRBJ1-1; CDR3nt: TGTGCCAGCAGCTACCCGACAGGCAACACTGAAGCTTTCTTT; CDR3aa: CASSYPTGNTEAFF
v_gene: TRBV5-1; abundance: NA; d_gene: NA; j_gene: TRBJ2-5; CDR3nt: TGCGCCAGCAGCTTGGGAGCGTCGGTTCAAGAGACCCAGTACTTC; CDR3aa: CASSLGASVQETQYF
v_gene: TRBV6-6; abundance: NA; d_gene: TRBD1; j_gene: TRBJ2-7; CDR3nt: TGTGCCAGCAGCCGTGCTTTCCGGGACAGGGCCTACGAGCAGTACTTC; CDR3aa: CASSRAFRDRAYEQYF
v_gene: TRBV24-1; abundance: once; d_gene: TRBD2; j_gene: TRBJ2-3; CDR3nt: TGTGCCACCAGTGGGGCGGGGGGGGCAGATACGCAGTATTTT; CDR3aa: CATSGAGGADTQYF
v_gene: TRBV7-9; abundance: NA; d_gene: NA; j_gene: TRBJ1-2; CDR3nt: TGTGCCAGCAGTGATCAGGACTATGGCTACACCTTC; CDR3aa: CASSDQDYGYTF
v_gene: TRBV27; abundance: once; d_gene: TRBD1; j_gene: TRBJ1-1; CDR3nt: TGTGCCAGCAGTAGACAGGGGGCTGCAGCTTTCTTT; CDR3aa: CASSRQGAAAFF
v_gene: TRBV15; abundance: few; d_gene: NA; j_gene: TRBJ2-1; CDR3nt: NA; CDR3aa: CATSILAGGLSNEQFF
v_gene: TRBV5-1; abundance: NA; d_gene: TRBD2; j_gene: TRBJ2-1; CDR3nt: TGCGCCAGCAGCTTGGTCTCACCGGGACTAGCGGGGGCCTCCTCCTACAATGAGCAGTTCTTC; CDR3aa: CASSLVSPGLAGASSYNEQFF
v_gene: TRBV7-9; abundance: few; d_gene: TRBD1; j_gene: TRBJ1-5; CDR3nt: TGTGCCAGCAGCTTGGGGACAGGGCCTAATAATCAGCCCCAGCATTTT; CDR3aa: CASSLGTGPNNQPQHF
v_gene: TRBV18; abundance: NA; d_gene: TRBD1; j_gene: TRBJ1-2; CDR3nt: TGTGCCAGCTCACCTGGGACAGCCAATGGCTACACCTTC; CDR3aa: CASSPGTANGYTF
v_gene: TRBV7-9; abundance: NA; d_gene: NA; j_gene: TRBJ1-2; CDR3nt: TGTGCCAGCAGCTTACTCCAGTATGGCTACACCTTC; CDR3aa: CASSLLQYGYTF
v_gene: TRBV3-1/TRBV3-2; abundance: few; d_gene: NA; j_gene: TRBJ1-3; CDR3nt: TGTGCCAGCAGTCTCCGGGACACCTGGACAAGCTCTGGAAACACCATATATTTT; CDR3aa: CASSLRDTWTSSGNTIYF
v_gene: TRBV11-2; abundance: NA; d_gene: NA; j_gene: TRBJ2-1; CDR3nt: TGTGCCAGCAGCTCCCATACGGGGGTTGCCTACAATGAGCAGTTCTTC; CDR3aa: CASSSHTGVAYNEQFF